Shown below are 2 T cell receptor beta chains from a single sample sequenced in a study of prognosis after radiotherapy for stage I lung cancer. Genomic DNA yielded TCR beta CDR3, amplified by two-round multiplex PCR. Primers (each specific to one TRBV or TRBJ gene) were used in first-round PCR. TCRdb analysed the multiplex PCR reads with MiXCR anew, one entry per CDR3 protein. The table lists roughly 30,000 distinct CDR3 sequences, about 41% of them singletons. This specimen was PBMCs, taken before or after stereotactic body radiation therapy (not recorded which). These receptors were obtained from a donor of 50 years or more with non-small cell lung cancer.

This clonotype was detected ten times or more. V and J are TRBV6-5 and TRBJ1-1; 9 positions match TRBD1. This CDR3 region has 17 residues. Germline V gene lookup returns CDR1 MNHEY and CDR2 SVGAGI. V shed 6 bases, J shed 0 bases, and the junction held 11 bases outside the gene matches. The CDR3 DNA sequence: TGTGCCAGCAGCTACGGGACAGGGAGTAGAATGAACACTGAAGCTTTCTTT. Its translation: CASSYGTGSRMNTEAFF.

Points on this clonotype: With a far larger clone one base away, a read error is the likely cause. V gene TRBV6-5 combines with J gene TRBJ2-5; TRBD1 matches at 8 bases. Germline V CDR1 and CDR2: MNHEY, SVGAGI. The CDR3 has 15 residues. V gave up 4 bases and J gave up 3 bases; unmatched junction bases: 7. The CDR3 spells CASSSEGQVEETQYF. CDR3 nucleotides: TGTGCCAGCAGTTCCGAGGGACAGGTAGAAGAGACCCAGTACTTC.